At least ten counts were recorded for the clone carrying this T cell receptor beta chain. The CDR3 regions of TCR beta were amplified from RNA transcripts. HTBI primers were employed in a first-round RT-PCR of the TCR CDR3. TCRdb re-analysed the multiplex PCR reads in MiXCR, keeping a single row per CDR3 protein. The sample gives 50,000 to 75,000 distinct CDR3 sequences, around half of which show up once; around 12% is in the top ten. The source of the sample is a study of T cells in Graves' hyperthyroidism and ophthalmopathy. Germline CDR1 and CDR2: MDHEN and SYDVKM. This CDR3 is 13 amino acids long. V dropped 6 bases and J dropped 8; count of bases not matched to a gene: 5.

This sequence joins TRBV28 and TRBJ1-4; 8 bases agree with TRBD1. Sequences were obtained from blood. The TCR sequence derives from a young woman with Graves' ophthalmopathy. CDR3 sequence (DNA): TGTGCCAGCAGCTCTGGACAGGGCGAAAAACTGTTTTTT. Encoded protein: CASSSGQGEKLFF.